This note documents a single TCR beta chain sequence. Its antigen is as yet unknown. Germline CDR1 SEHNR, CDR2 FQNEAQ (reference sequence). The CDR3 covers 14 residues. V lost 7 bases, J lost 1 base, and 10 bases lay in between. This record belongs to a study of graft-versus-host responses after intestinal transplantation. Study-level background: Those transplanted obtained multivisceral, liver-intestinal, or isolated intestinal grafts. The whole recipient group had anti-thymocyte globulin induction followed by tacrolimus and steroids for around three years. Overall study results and limits: HvG clone declines early post-transplant were associated with peak circulating GvH levels. Recipient marrow held GvH clones, some first seen in ileum or blood.

Some clones are missing from TCRdb's copy, which holds only in-frame ones; the method was immunoSEQ multiplex PCR. Of some 120,000 clones listed, roughly 92% were seen once; the top ten hold roughly 0.24%. The source of this sequence is a human donor who was the organ donor for an intestinal transplant. This chain connects TRBV7-9 to TRBJ2-2; either TRBD1 or TRBD2 may fit D (5 bases each). The material sequenced was unstimulated CD4+ T cells sorted from spleen or lymph node cells, taken before transplant. CDR3 region: CASIGAENTGELFF. The CDR3 nucleotides read TGTGCCAGCATCGGGGCAGAGAACACCGGGGAGCTGTTTTTT.